The 19 T cell receptor beta chains below come from one sample, sequenced in a study of cytomegalovirus exposure and HLA in healthy donors. Researchers ran the PCR with 60 Vbeta and 13 Jbeta primers. Clones were sequenced by immunoSEQ multiplex PCR, and TCRdb holds only the in-frame ones, with some missing. The sample lists more than 90,000 clones, roughly 79% occurring once. Material for sequencing was PBMCs. These receptors came from a woman aged 70-85 years in good health and CMV-seropositive.

This clone was seen a single time. The chain employs TRBV6-6 and TRBJ1-1, with D perhaps matching TRBD1 (6 bases). V was trimmed by 2 bases and J by 1 base, leaving 11 bases between them. There are 15 residues in the CDR3. Per the germline V gene, CDR1 is MNHNY and CDR2 is SVGAGI (reference sequence). CDR3 loop: CASSYGDTSNTEAFF. CDR3 DNA: TGTGCCAGCAGTTACGGGGACACCTCGAACACTGAAGCTTTCTTT.

DNA of the CDR3: TGTGCCAGCAGCCAAGACAGGGGCAGCAATCAGCCCCAGCATTTT. Its translation is CASSQDRGSNQPQHF. This rearrangement joins TRBV11-2 to TRBJ1-5; 8 nucleotides match TRBD1. The CDR3 covers 15 residues. V lost 5 bases and J lost 1; bases outside the gene matches: 4. The germline V gene has CDR1 SGHAT and CDR2 FQNNGV.

The chain couples TRBV7-9 to TRBJ2-1; D possibly corresponds to TRBD2 (5 bases). The CDR3 extends over 14 amino acids. The germline CDR1 and CDR2 sequences are SEHNR and FQNEAQ (reference sequence). Trimming removed 10 bases at V and 1 base at J, with 14 bases between. CDR3 region: CAIPEGLSYNEQFF. The CDR3 nucleotides read TGTGCCATCCCGGAAGGACTTTCCTACAATGAGCAGTTCTTC.

This sequence joins TRBV30 and TRBJ2-1; TRBD2 matches 11 bases. The CDR3 runs to 14 residues. With V trimmed by 5 bases and J by 7 bases, 7 bases remained unmatched. The germline V gene encodes CDR1 GTSNPN and CDR2 SVGIG (reference sequence). CDR3 bases: TGTGCCTGGGATAGCGGGAGGGGTCTTAATGAGCAGTTCTTC. Protein sequence: CAWDSGRGLNEQFF. The full variable domain, its missing parts supplied by reference TRBV30 and TRBJ2-1, is SQTIHQWPATLVQPVGSPLSLECTVEGTSNPNLYWYRQAAGRGLQLLFYSVGIGQISSEVPQNLSASRPQDRQFILSSKKLLLSDSGFYLCAWDSGRGLNEQFFGPGTRLTVL.

J is TRBJ2-1 and V is TRBV6-6; 13 bases agree with TRBD2. Germline V gene data show CDR1 as MNHNY and CDR2 as SVGAGI (reference sequence). V dropped 5 bases and J dropped 4; count of bases not matched to a gene: 5. CDR3 size: 16 residues. CDR3: CASSRGLAGVYNEQFF. CDR3 bases: TGTGCCAGCAGTCGAGGACTAGCGGGAGTTTACAATGAGCAGTTCTTC.

This chain uses TRBV6-4 with TRBJ2-7; TRBD2 aligns across 13 bases. Unmatched junction bases numbered 17, after V lost 6 bases and J lost 9 bases. This CDR3 contains 17 residues. Germline V lookup: CDR1 MRHNA, CDR2 SNTAGT. The chain's CDR3 is CASRPGLAGVLNRWQYF. CDR3 nucleotide sequence: TGTGCCAGCAGGCCCGGACTAGCGGGAGTCCTCAATAGATGGCAGTACTTC.

By sample share, this clone is medium-sized (0.01 to 0.1%). The V gene is TRBV15, the J gene TRBJ1-1, with TRBD1 as a possible D gene (6 bases). CDR3 size: 15 residues. Trimming took off 4 bases at V and 4 bases at J, with 16 bases between the two ends. Germline V gene data show CDR1 as LNHNV and CDR2 as YYDKDF (reference sequence). CDR3 loop: CATSTGGTPSTEAFF. CDR3 coding DNA: TGTGCCACCAGCACGGGGGGGACACCAAGCACTGAAGCTTTCTTT.

The genes are TRBV6-6 and TRBJ2-2; a weak D match, TRBD1 (7 bases). The germline V gene encodes CDR1 MNHNY and CDR2 SVGAGI (reference sequence). CDR3 length equals 14 residues. Trimming took 2 bases from V and 6 from J, leaving 10 bases between them. The CDR3 coding sequence is TGTGCCAGCAGTTACGGCAGGGGGGCCGGGGAGCTGTTTTTT. Amino acids: CASSYGRGAGELFF.

The chain uses TRBV14 and TRBJ2-3, with D tentatively TRBD2 (6 bases). This CDR3 contains 12 residues. Germline CDR1 and CDR2: SGHDN and FVKESK. V shed 2 bases and J shed 10 bases, with 10 bases lying between them. The CDR3 reads CASSQQGRSQYF. CDR3 in DNA: TGTGCCAGCAGCCAACAAGGGAGGTCGCAGTATTTT.

This chain links TRBV11-2 with TRBJ2-7; D unclear. V was pared by 1 base and J by 1 base, with 11 bases between. This CDR3 has 15 amino acids. The germline V gene encodes CDR1 SGHAT and CDR2 FQNNGV. The CDR3 nucleotides are TGTGCCAGCAGCTTAGTGGCCGCTTATTCCTACGAGCAGTACTTC. Protein: CASSLVAAYSYEQYF.

This chain joins TRBV5-6 and TRBJ2-1; 10 positions agree with TRBD2. J gave up 4 bases and V 1 base, and 2 bases lay outside the gene matches. CDR1 and CDR2 (germline): SGHDT, YYEEEE. CDR3 size: 15 residues. This CDR3 reads CASSLLLAGYNEQFF. CDR3 nucleotides: TGTGCCAGCAGCTTGCTACTAGCGGGGTACAATGAGCAGTTCTTC. The variable domain in full, completed from reference TRBV5-6 and TRBJ2-1, reads DAGVTQSPTHLIKTRGQQVTLRCSPKSGHDTVSWYQQALGQGPQFIFQYYEEEERQRGNFPDRFSGHQFPNYSSELNVNALLLGDSALYLCASSLLLAGYNEQFFGPGTRLTVL.

This rearrangement joins TRBV5-6 to TRBJ1-1; D is uncertain. The CDR3 is made up of 16 amino acids. V was pared by 1 base and J by 0 bases, with 13 bases between. The germline CDR1 and CDR2 sequences are SGHDT and YYEEEE. CDR3 protein: CASSLKSAGMNTEAFF. CDR3 in DNA: TGTGCCAGCAGCTTGAAATCGGCAGGCATGAACACTGAAGCTTTCTTT.

This clone was seen a single time. The chain has TRBV7-2 and TRBJ1-2; a weak D match, TRBD1 (5 bases). The V end lost 5 bases, the J end lost 8 bases, and 12 bases lay between the germline ends. Germline loops: CDR1 SGHTA, CDR2 FQGNSA. The CDR3 length is 12 residues. CDR3 protein: CASSADSFGYTF. The DNA of the CDR3 is TGTGCCAGCAGCGCCGACAGTTTCGGCTACACCTTC.

This rearrangement joins TRBV28 to TRBJ2-3; 9 bases are a match to TRBD2. CDR1 and CDR2 (germline): MDHEN, SYDVKM. Trimming cost V 1 base and J 2 bases; bases outside gene matches: 4. The CDR3 is made up of 16 amino acids. The CDR3 coding sequence is TGTGCCAGCAGTTTATTTGGCGGGAGGGACACAGATACGCAGTATTTT. It is translated as CASSLFGGRDTDTQYF.

V usage is TRBV10-1 and J usage is TRBJ2-2; 14 nucleotides align to TRBD2. CDR1 and CDR2 from the germline V gene are WNHNN and SYGVQD (reference sequence). The CDR3 has 18 residues. J gave up 5 bases and V 1 base, and 6 bases lay outside the gene matches. CDR3 sequence (DNA): TGCGCCAGCAGTGAGTGGGGGACTAGCGGGAGCGAAACCGGGGAGCTGTTTTTT. Amino acid sequence: CASSEWGTSGSETGELFF.

The CDR3 DNA reads TGCGCCAGCAGCTTGAGTACAGGGATGTTGGAGACCCAGTACTTC. Encoded protein: CASSLSTGMLETQYF. V and J are TRBV5-1 and TRBJ2-5; the D gene is possibly TRBD1 (6 bases). Trimming pared 1 base from V and 5 bases from J, leaving 15 bases between. CDR3 length: 15 residues. The germline CDR1 and CDR2 sequences are SGHRS and YFSETQ.

V is TRBV19 and J is TRBJ1-2; possible D gene TRBD1, 6 bases. Per germline, CDR1 LNHDA and CDR2 SQIVND (reference sequence). Trimming took off 7 bases at V and 4 bases at J, with 22 bases between the two ends. CDR3 size: 16 residues. The DNA of the CDR3 is TGTGCCAGTACCATGGGGAGGGGGGCGACGAGCTATGGCTACACCTTC. Encoded protein: CASTMGRGATSYGYTF.

V is TRBV6-5 and J is TRBJ2-3, with TRBD2 identical over 12 bases. The CDR3 loop spans 13 amino acids. From germline, CDR1 is MNHEY and CDR2 SVGAGI. Losses at the gene ends were 8 bases for V and 8 bases for J; bases not matched to a gene: 5. The CDR3, as DNA: TGTGCCAGCCGACTAGCGGGAGTCGGTACGCAGTATTTT. This encodes CASRLAGVGTQYF.

This chain joins TRBV30 and TRBJ2-3; no clear D. Germline-derived CDR1 and CDR2 are GTSNPN and SVGIG (reference sequence). Trimming left V 2 bases short and J 6 bases short, with 12 bases between. The CDR3 spans 13 residues. DNA of the CDR3: TGTGCCTGGAGTAGACTTGGAGTGGATACGCAGTATTTT. Its translation: CAWSRLGVDTQYF.